Reported below is one T cell receptor beta chain. The antigen remains undetermined. Germline V gives CDR1 LGHNA, CDR2 YSLEER. This CDR3 region has 14 residues. The J segment lost 10 bases and the V segment lost 2 bases, leaving 9 bases of the junction unmatched. This specimen comes from a study of early stage breast cancer tumors. Study information: Of some 16 invasive breast tumors, more than nine were hormone receptor-positive, HER2-negative. Broader study findings: Tumors had roughly 2.5-fold higher T cell density than normal breast. Blood repertoires resembled normal breast more than tumor.

Clones were read by immunoSEQ multiplex PCR, and TCRdb kept only the in-frame ones, dropping some. Among 23,000 or so clones listed, 60% to 70% were seen once. Sample: breast tumor tissue. This TCR was sampled from a person in their sixties or seventies with breast cancer. The J gene is TRBJ2-3, the V gene TRBV4-3; 7 bases align to TRBD2. CDR3 sequence (DNA): TGCGCCAGCAGCCAACAACTGGACCGGGGGGCGCAGTATTTT. Its translation: CASSQQLDRGAQYF.